These 17 T cell receptor beta chains share one sample of origin, sequenced in a study of Ad26.COV2.S vaccination and SARS-CoV-2 variants (dated by TCRdb to about 2021). The library was produced with the immunoSEQ multiplex PCR assay. TCRdb obtained this table from immuneACCESS and retained in-frame rearrangements with V and J assigned. These tables miss some clones; where compared with another copy, unresolved V genes account for less than half of the shortfall, and the remainder is unexplained. The sample has 85,000 to 120,000 clones on record, 80% of them singletons. Approximately 15% of the sample belongs to the ten largest clones. Interpreted using the paper, the time point label stands for: individuals recovered from natural SARS-CoV-2 infection. Sequencing was performed on peripheral blood, taken after recovery from COVID-19. The receptors come from a human donor who had recovered from COVID-19.

This clone has ten or more counts. The V and J genes are TRBV27 and TRBJ1-1; 10 nucleotides agree with TRBD1. Losses at the gene ends were 6 bases for V and 3 bases for J; bases not matched to a gene: 4. Germline loops: CDR1 MNHEY, CDR2 SMNVEV (reference sequence). The CDR3 sequence is 14 residues long. The CDR3 spells CASSTGQGYTEAFF. CDR3 coding DNA: TGTGCCAGCAGCACGGGACAGGGGTACACTGAAGCTTTCTTT.

This rearrangement joins TRBV4-1 to TRBJ1-5; D unresolved. Trimming removed 4 bases at V and 7 bases at J, with 11 bases between. The CDR3 has 13 residues. Germline CDR1 and CDR2: MGHRA and YSYEKL. The CDR3 DNA sequence: TGCGCCAGCAGCCCAGAGATGTTCCAGCCCCAGCATTTT. It yields the protein CASSPEMFQPQHF.

The genes are TRBV7-9 and TRBJ1-5; D is uncertain. Germline CDR1 SEHNR, CDR2 FQNEAQ (reference sequence). The V end lost 4 bases, the J end lost 4 bases, and 17 bases lay between the germline ends. This CDR3 region has 16 residues. The DNA for the CDR3 is TGTGCCAGCAGCTCAGCTCGACATAGTGCTAATCAGCCCCAGCATTTT. It is translated as CASSSARHSANQPQHF.

This chain links TRBV6-5 with TRBJ1-3; D unresolved. The V gene lost 2 bases and the J gene lost 0 bases, with 8 bases spanning the gap. Germline V gives CDR1 MNHEY, CDR2 SVGAGI. There are 15 residues in the CDR3. The chain's CDR3 is CASSYRADSGNTIYF. CDR3 coding DNA: TGTGCCAGCAGTTACAGGGCGGACTCTGGAAACACCATATATTTT.

The V gene is TRBV2, the J gene TRBJ2-5, with D unclear. The germline V gene encodes CDR1 SNHLY and CDR2 FYNNEI. The CDR3 runs to 11 residues. Trimming left V 6 bases short and J 8 bases short, with 10 bases between. The CDR3 DNA is TGTGCCAGCAGAATGGAGAGAACCCAGTACTTC. As protein: CASRMERTQYF.

The chain carries TRBV7-2 and TRBJ1-3, with no clear D. CDR3 length: 14 residues. Trimming shortened V by 2 bases and J by 0 bases, and 5 bases separated the two germline ends. Germline CDR1 is SGHTA and CDR2 is FQGNSA. The DNA of the CDR3 is TGTGCCAGCAGCTTATCCCACTCTGGAAACACCATATATTTT. Translating it yields CASSLSHSGNTIYF.

The chain employs TRBV21-1 and TRBJ2-1; the table's TRBD1 call for D was not verified on the DNA. TRBV21-1 is a recognized pseudogene. The CDR3 has 14 residues. CDR3: CASSKVSGLNEQFF. DNA for the CDR3: TGTGCCAGCAGCAAAGTATCAGGGTTGAATGAGCAGTTCTTC.

This sequence joins TRBV6-5 and TRBJ1-4, with a tentative D call TRBD1 (5 bases). CDR3 length: 15 residues. With 5 bases removed from V and 5 bases from J, the gap between germline ends came to 15 bases. In germline, CDR1 is MNHEY, CDR2 SVGAGI. The CDR3 bases are TGTGCCAGCAGTCCAACCTGGGGGGGAAATGAAAAACTGTTTTTT. As protein: CASSPTWGGNEKLFF.

This chain connects TRBV28 to TRBJ1-2; D not certain. Deletions cut 7 bases from V and 3 bases from J, with 6 bases between. CDR3 length equals 11 residues. Germline V gene data show CDR1 as MDHEN and CDR2 as SYDVKM. CDR3 region: CASTSYYGYTF. The CDR3 coding sequence is TGTGCCAGCACCTCCTACTATGGCTACACCTTC.

The genes are TRBV7-3 and TRBJ2-3; D is ambiguous. Germline lookup yields CDR1 SGHTA and CDR2 FQGTGA. CDR3 size: 14 residues. Between the trimmed V and J ends, which lost 1 base and 2 bases, there was a span of 7 bases. The CDR3 protein is CASSLRQNTDTQYF. The CDR3 nucleotides read TGTGCCAGCAGCTTAAGGCAGAACACAGATACGCAGTATTTT.

The V gene is TRBV27, the J gene TRBJ2-7; 7 bases align to TRBD2. J gave up 7 bases and V 4 bases, and 10 bases lay outside the gene matches. Germline CDR1 MNHEY, CDR2 SMNVEV (reference sequence). The CDR3 has 14 residues. The CDR3 nucleotides are TGTGCCAGCAGTTCCGGGGGGAGCCGACGGGAGCAGTACTTC. Translated, it gives CASSSGGSRREQYF.

This sequence joins TRBV10-1 and TRBJ2-7, with 7 bases matching TRBD2. Germline assignment: CDR1 WNHNN and CDR2 SYGVQD (reference sequence). The V and J ends lost 11 bases and 4 bases, in that order; junction bases with no gene match: 5. CDR3 length: 11 residues. The CDR3 spells CAGPGGYEQYF. CDR3 sequence (DNA): TGCGCCGGCCCGGGGGGTTACGAGCAGTACTTC.

In its sample, this clone was seen once. The chain uses TRBV2 and TRBJ1-1, with 8 positions matching TRBD1. This CDR3 contains 14 residues. Germline V CDR1 and CDR2: SNHLY, FYNNEI. Trimming cost V 5 bases and J 3 bases; bases outside gene matches: 5. CDR3 DNA: TGTGCCAGCAGTACAGGGGGGTGGGACACTGAAGCTTTCTTT. Its protein is CASSTGGWDTEAFF.

As concerns this clone: Other DNA sequences in this sample translate to the same CDR3. This sequence joins TRBV27 and TRBJ2-7; D is perhaps TRBD1 (6 bases). The CDR3 is made up of 12 amino acids. The V and J ends lost 2 bases and 7 bases respectively, with 9 bases between them. The V gene's germline CDR1 is MNHEY and CDR2 SMNVEV (reference sequence). DNA of the CDR3: TGTGCCAGCAGTTTAAGGCAGGGGGAGCAGTACTTC. It is translated as CASSLRQGEQYF.

This clone is termed medium-sized. The chain recombines TRBV7-3 with TRBJ2-1, with TRBD2 matching 7 bases. The CDR3 sequence is 15 residues long. Trimming at V came to 3 bases and at J to 5 bases, leaving 7 bases not matched to a gene. CDR1 is SGHTA and CDR2 is FQGTGA in the germline V gene. CDR3 in amino acids: CASSLGLPGNNEQFF. The CDR3 DNA is TGTGCCAGCAGCTTGGGACTACCAGGAAACAATGAGCAGTTCTTC. Full variable domain (rest looked up from reference TRBV7-3 and TRBJ2-1): GAGVSQTPSNKVTEKGKYVELRCDPISGHTALYWYRQSLGQGPEFLIYFQGTGAADDSGLPNDRFFAVRPEGSVSTLKIQRTERGDSAVYLCASSLGLPGNNEQFFGPGTRLTVL.

This rearrangement joins TRBV6-2 or TRBV6-3 to TRBJ1-3; D unresolved. Trimming removed 6 bases from V and 0 bases from J, with 12 bases in between. The CDR3 totals 15 residues. CDR1 and CDR2 from the germline V gene are MNHEY and SVGEGT. The CDR3 is CASSQGRLSGNTIYF. In DNA, the CDR3 is TGTGCCAGCAGCCAAGGACGTCTCTCTGGAAACACCATATATTTT.

The chain recombines TRBV24-1 with TRBJ2-3; 11 positions agree with TRBD1. Germline trimming cut 7 bases from V and 3 bases from J; bases unmatched to any gene: 8. CDR3 length: 16 residues. Germline V gene sequence: CDR1 KGHDR, CDR2 SFDVKD. The CDR3 region is CATSGTGGSRTDTQYF. CDR3 in DNA: TGTGCCACCAGCGGGACAGGGGGTTCGAGAACAGATACGCAGTATTTT.